This T cell receptor beta chain was observed in a study of shared clonotypes between healthy human individuals. Study-wide results and caveats: A small donor pool kept down the genetic and exposure-history diversity that was represented.

Original processing notes: There were no quality scores in the junction-only immunoSEQ sequences, so filtering differed. Sequencing used immunoSEQ multiplex PCR; TCRdb keeps in-frame clones, though not all of them. The V and J calls and the clone size are those of that table, but D and trimming were determined from the DNA. The profile covers hundreds of thousands of clones, with around three quarters appearing a single time and around 12% taken by the ten largest. This clone was detected a few times. No antigen is known for it. Trimming removed 2 bases at V and 2 bases at J, with 12 bases between. Germline CDR1 and CDR2: SGHRS and YFSETQ. This CDR3 region has 15 residues.

This sequence was found in a woman between 40 and 55 years old in good health. Some clones in this sample may be carry-over from other donors' samples. Sequencing input: PBMCs. The rearrangement uses TRBV5-1 and TRBJ2-3, with no clear D. This chain's CDR3 is CASSLNYYPTDTQYF. The CDR3 nucleotides read TGCGCCAGCAGCTTAAACTACTATCCCACAGATACGCAGTATTTT.